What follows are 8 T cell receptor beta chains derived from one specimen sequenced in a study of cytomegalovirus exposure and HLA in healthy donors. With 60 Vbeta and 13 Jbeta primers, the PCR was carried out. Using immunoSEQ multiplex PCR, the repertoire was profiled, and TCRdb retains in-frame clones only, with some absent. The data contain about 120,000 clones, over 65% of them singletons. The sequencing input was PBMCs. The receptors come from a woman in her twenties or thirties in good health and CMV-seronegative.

The CDR3 nucleotides read TGTGCCAGTAGTAGCTCTCTAGCCGGGGAGCTGTTTTTT. It is translated as CASSSSLAGELFF. The chain recombines TRBV19 with TRBJ2-2, with unresolved D. CDR3 size: 13 residues. Between the trimmed V and J ends, which lost 4 bases and 6 bases, there was a span of 9 bases. The germline V gene encodes CDR1 LNHDA and CDR2 SQIVND (reference sequence).

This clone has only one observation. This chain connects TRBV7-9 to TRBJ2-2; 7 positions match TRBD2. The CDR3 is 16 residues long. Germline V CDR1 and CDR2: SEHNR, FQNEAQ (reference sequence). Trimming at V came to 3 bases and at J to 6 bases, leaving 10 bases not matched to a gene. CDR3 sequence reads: CASSFLRETVPGELFF. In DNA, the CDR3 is TGTGCCAGCAGCTTCCTGCGGGAGACTGTCCCCGGGGAGCTGTTTTTT.

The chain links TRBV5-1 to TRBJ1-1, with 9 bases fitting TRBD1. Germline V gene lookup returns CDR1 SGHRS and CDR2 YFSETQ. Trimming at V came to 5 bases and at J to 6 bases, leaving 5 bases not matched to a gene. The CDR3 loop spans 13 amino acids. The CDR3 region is CASSSDRGAEAFF. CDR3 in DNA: TGCGCCAGCAGTTCGGACAGGGGTGCTGAAGCTTTCTTT. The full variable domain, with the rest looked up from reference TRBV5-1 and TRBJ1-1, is KAGVTQTPRYLIKTRGQQVTLSCSPISGHRSVSWYQQTPGQGLQFLFEYFSETQRNKGNFPGRFSGRQFSNSRSEMNVSTLELGDSALYLCASSSDRGAEAFFGQGTRLTVV.

The CDR3 DNA reads as TGTGCCAGCAGATGGGACAGGGACAGTAGCGGGGAGCTGTTTTTT. The encoded protein is CASRWDRDSSGELFF. The chain combines TRBV27 with TRBJ2-2, with TRBD1 matching 9 bases. This CDR3 is built from 15 residues. Per germline, CDR1 MNHEY and CDR2 SMNVEV (reference sequence). Trimming removed 6 bases from V and 7 bases from J; junction bases left unmatched: 9.

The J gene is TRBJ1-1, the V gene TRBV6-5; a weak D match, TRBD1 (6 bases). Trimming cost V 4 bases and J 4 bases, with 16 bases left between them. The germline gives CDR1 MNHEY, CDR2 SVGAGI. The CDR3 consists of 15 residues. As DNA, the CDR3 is TGTGCCAGCAGTTTTTCAGGGGCGCTGGGCACTGAAGCTTTCTTT. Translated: CASSFSGALGTEAFF.

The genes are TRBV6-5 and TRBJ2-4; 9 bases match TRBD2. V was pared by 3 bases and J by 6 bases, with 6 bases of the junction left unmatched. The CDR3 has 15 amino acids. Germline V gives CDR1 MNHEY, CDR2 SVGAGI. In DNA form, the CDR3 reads TGTGCCAGCAGTTATCGAACTAGCGGGTTAAACATTCAGTACTTC. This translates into CASSYRTSGLNIQYF.

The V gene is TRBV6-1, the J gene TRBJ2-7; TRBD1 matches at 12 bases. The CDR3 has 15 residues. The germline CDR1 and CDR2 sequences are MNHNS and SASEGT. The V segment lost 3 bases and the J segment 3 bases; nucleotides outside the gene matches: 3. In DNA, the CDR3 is TGTGCCAGCAGTGACGGGACAGGGGGCAGCTACGAGCAGTACTTC. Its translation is CASSDGTGGSYEQYF.

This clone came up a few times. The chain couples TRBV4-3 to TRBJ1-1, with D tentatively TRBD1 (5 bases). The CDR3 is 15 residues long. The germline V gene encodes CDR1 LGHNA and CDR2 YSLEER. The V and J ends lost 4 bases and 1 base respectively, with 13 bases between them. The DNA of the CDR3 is TGCGCCAGCAGCCCGGGGGGTCTTGGGAACACTGAAGCTTTCTTT. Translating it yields CASSPGGLGNTEAFF.